The 9 T cell receptor beta chains below come from one sample, sequenced in a study of blood T cell repertoires in COVID-19. Profiled with immunoSEQ multiplex PCR; TCRdb holds only in-frame clones, not every one. The table has 60,000 to 70,000 clones, 80% to 95% seen once. The sequencing input was peripheral blood. The receptors here all came from a human donor with active COVID-19. The donor label of this sample is uncertain.

This chain joins TRBV24-1 and TRBJ2-1, with TRBD2 matching 11 bases. The CDR3 consists of 17 residues. V shed 2 bases, J shed 5 bases, and the junction held 7 bases outside the gene matches. In germline, CDR1 is KGHDR, CDR2 SFDVKD. CDR3 protein: CATSDSATSGRNNEQFF. CDR3 DNA sequence: TGTGCCACCAGTGATTCCGCAACTAGCGGGAGAAACAATGAGCAGTTCTTC.

This sequence joins TRBV10-2 and TRBJ2-1; TRBD2 agrees at 12 bases. J gave up 2 bases and V 5 bases, and 7 bases lay outside the gene matches. The germline CDR1 and CDR2 sequences are WSHSY and SAAADI. The CDR3 length is 17 residues. CDR3 sequence (DNA): TGCGCCAGCAGTCCAGGACTAGCGGGGCAGACCTACAATGAGCAGTTCTTC. It is translated as CASSPGLAGQTYNEQFF.

The chain carries TRBV9 and TRBJ1-1, with a weak D call TRBD1 (5 bases). The germline gives CDR1 SGDLS, CDR2 YYNGEE. CDR3 length: 15 amino acids. The V end was cut by 4 bases, the J end by 1 base, with 14 bases between. CDR3 nucleotide sequence: TGTGCCAGCAGCCCCACAGGACAACAGAACACTGAAGCTTTCTTT. Amino acid sequence: CASSPTGQQNTEAFF.

This chain joins TRBV4-3 and TRBJ2-3; TRBD2 agrees at 9 bases. V dropped 1 base and J dropped 7; count of bases not matched to a gene: 12. Germline CDR1 LGHNA, CDR2 YSLEER. The CDR3 is 17 residues long. The CDR3, as DNA: TGCGCCAGCAGCCAAGCCACTCCGGGACTAGCCGACAATACGCAGTATTTT. Amino acid sequence: CASSQATPGLADNTQYF.

The chain employs TRBV7-2 and TRBJ2-1; D is possibly TRBD2 (6 bases). The CDR3 spans 14 residues. Trimming removed 3 bases at V and 5 bases at J, with 11 bases between. CDR1 SGHTA and CDR2 FQGNSA come from the germline V gene. The CDR3, as DNA: TGTGCCAGCAGCTTTAGCGGACGTGACAATGAGCAGTTCTTC. This encodes CASSFSGRDNEQFF.

Many counts were recorded for this clone. The chain carries TRBV7-2 and TRBJ2-7; 7 positions match TRBD2. J gave up 6 bases and V 5 bases, and 13 bases lay outside the gene matches. The CDR3 length is 15 residues. Looked up from germline, CDR1 is SGHTA and CDR2 is FQGNSA. As DNA, the CDR3 is TGTGCCAGCAGCCCGCGCTGGGGCGGGAGCTCCGAGCAGTACTTC. Its translation is CASSPRWGGSSEQYF.

This clone turned up a few times. This chain connects TRBV11-3 to TRBJ1-2; TRBD1 is a possible D gene (6 bases). This CDR3 region has 14 residues. The germline V gene has CDR1 SGHNT and CDR2 YENEEA. V lost 2 bases to trimming and J lost 2 bases, with 9 bases between them. CDR3 in amino acids: CASSLSQGNYGYTF. The CDR3 DNA is TGTGCCAGCAGCTTAAGCCAGGGGAACTATGGCTACACCTTC.

The CDR3 bases are TGTGCCAGCAGACCTGCCTTTAGGGGGATGGGGACTGAAGCTTTCTTT. Translation gives CASRPAFRGMGTEAFF. The chain uses TRBV6-2 or TRBV6-3 and TRBJ1-1, with D possibly being TRBD1 (6 bases). Trimming shortened V by 6 bases and J by 5 bases, and 22 bases separated the two germline ends. Germline values: CDR1 MNHEY, CDR2 SVGEGT. The CDR3 has 16 residues.

This clone appeared a single time. This chain connects TRBV6-2 or TRBV6-3 to TRBJ2-3; no firm D call. Germline V gives CDR1 MNHEY, CDR2 SVGEGT. Trimming removed 1 base at V and 5 bases at J, with 4 bases between. The CDR3 extends over 12 amino acids. The CDR3 sequence is CASSYWRDTQYF. For the CDR3, the DNA is TGTGCCAGCAGTTACTGGAGAGATACGCAGTATTTT.